These 5 T cell receptor beta chains originate from one sample sequenced in a study of response to subunit inactivated influenza vaccine. TCRdb reprocessed the RT-PCR reads with MiXCR, giving one entry per CDR3 protein. Among 800,000 to 1,000,000 distinct CDR3 sequences listed, 21% were seen once. Sequenced material: PBMCs from blood, taken roughly 5 days after vaccination. Source of these receptors: a man aged 45-60 years who received an inactivated influenza vaccine.

The CDR3 sequence: CSADDSTDTQYF. The CDR3 DNA is TGCAGTGCCGATGACAGCACAGATACGCAGTATTTT. The V call is TRBV20-1, the J call TRBJ2-3; D is uncertain. There are 12 residues in the CDR3. Trimming cost V 6 bases and J 0 bases, with 7 bases left between them. CDR1 is DFQATT, CDR2 SNEGSKA, per germline (reference sequence).

This clonotype was detected a few times. The chain joins TRBV12-3 or TRBV12-4 to TRBJ2-3; D not resolved. The CDR3 has 14 amino acids. V dropped 3 bases and J dropped 0 bases, with 7 bases sitting between them. The CDR3 DNA sequence: TGTGCCAGCAGTTTGTGGCAGAGCACAGATACGCAGTATTTT. This translates into CASSLWQSTDTQYF.

This sequence joins TRBV10-3 and TRBJ2-7; D not resolved. In germline, CDR1 is ENHRY, CDR2 SYGVKD. V dropped 0 bases and J dropped 6 bases, with 9 bases sitting between them. This CDR3 comprises 13 residues. CDR3 DNA: TGTGCCATCAGTGAGTCGAACGGCGGCGAGCAGTACTTC. It codes for CAISESNGGEQYF.

The chain links TRBV12-3 or TRBV12-4 to TRBJ1-5; D gene unclear. This CDR3 is built from 14 residues. With 7 bases removed from V and 6 bases from J, the gap between germline ends came to 16 bases. The CDR3 nucleotides read TGTGCCAGCACCCTCCAAATATCGGGTCAGCCCCAGCATTTT. Its protein is CASTLQISGQPQHF.

With regard to this clonotype: An end of the junction differs from the germline gene, which may be a read error. The chain recombines TRBV3-1 with TRBJ1-6; 9 bases map to TRBD1. Germline V gives CDR1 LGHDT, CDR2 YNNKEL (reference sequence). The CDR3 spans 18 residues. The CDR3 spells CACSPLDPGQGQYSPLHF. CDR3 DNA: TGTGCCTGCAGCCCCCTCGATCCGGGACAGGGCCAATATTCACCCCTCCACTTT.